This TCR beta chain was recovered during a study of T-cell reconstitution after alpha-beta-depleted transplantation in children. Study-level points and caveats: A year had passed since transplant, and T-cell counts and diversity by then came mostly from newly produced T cells. The study reportedly traced alpha-beta T cells about two months after transplant to several hundred expanded graft clones.

The CDR3 is 17 amino acids. The germline V gene encodes CDR1 SGHRS and CDR2 YFSETQ. With 0 bases clipped from V and 3 bases from J, the junction kept 10 bases outside the gene matches. Unique molecular identifiers were incorporated into the prepared TCRbeta library. TCRdb reanalysed the PCR reads using MiXCR and keeps one entry per CDR3 protein. The sample lists just over 200,000 distinct CDR3 sequences, approximately 8.4% occurring once. This clonotype was seen a few times. Antigen: not known. The sequences come from PBMCs, mostly from graft donor cells, collected 360 days after TCRalphabeta/CD19-depleted stem cell transplant. This rearrangement joins TRBV5-1 to TRBJ2-7; 9 bases are shared with TRBD2. The source of this sequence is a male patient aged 2 to 9 who had a stem cell transplant for acute myeloid leukemia, so the T cells may come from the graft donor. The CDR3 region is CASSLVGLANFRYEQYF. The CDR3 nucleotides are TGCGCCAGCAGCTTGGTGGGACTAGCTAACTTCCGCTACGAGCAGTACTTC.